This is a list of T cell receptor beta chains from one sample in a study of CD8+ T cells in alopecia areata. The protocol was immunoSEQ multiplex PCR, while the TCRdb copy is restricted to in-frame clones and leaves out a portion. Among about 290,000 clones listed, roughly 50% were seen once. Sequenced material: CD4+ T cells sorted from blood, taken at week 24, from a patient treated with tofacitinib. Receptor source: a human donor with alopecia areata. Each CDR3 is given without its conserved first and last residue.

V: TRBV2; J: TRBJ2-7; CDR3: ASSDHGGAYEQY
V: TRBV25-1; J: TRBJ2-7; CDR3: ASSRPTASSYEQY
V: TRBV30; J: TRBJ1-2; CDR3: AWDRRYGYT
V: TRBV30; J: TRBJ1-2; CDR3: AWSEGDDPNYGYT
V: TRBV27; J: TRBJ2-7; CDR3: ASSLIPESSYEQY
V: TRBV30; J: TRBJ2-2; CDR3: AWSVAGRVTGELF
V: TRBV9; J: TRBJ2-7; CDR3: ASSAQLHSEQY
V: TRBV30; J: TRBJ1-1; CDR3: AWSDGRGSGF
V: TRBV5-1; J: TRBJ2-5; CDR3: ASSPDSLQETQY
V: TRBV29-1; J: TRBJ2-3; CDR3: SVALRWVFGDTQY
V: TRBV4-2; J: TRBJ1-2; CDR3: ASSQDTRDGGYT
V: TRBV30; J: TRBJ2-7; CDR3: AWSGLDAYEQY
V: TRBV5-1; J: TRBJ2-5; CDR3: ASSNSGLALGETQY
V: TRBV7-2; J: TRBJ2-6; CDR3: ASSLAAGANVLT
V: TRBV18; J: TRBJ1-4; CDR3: ASSPTTSSTGKLF
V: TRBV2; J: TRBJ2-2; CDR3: ASSFQTGTNTGELF
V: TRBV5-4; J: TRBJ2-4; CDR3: ASSLGDRAGIQY
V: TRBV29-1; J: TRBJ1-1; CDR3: SVEDPGGNTEAF
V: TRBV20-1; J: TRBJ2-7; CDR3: SARVDEQY
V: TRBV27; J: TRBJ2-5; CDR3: ASSAHRGLNQETQY
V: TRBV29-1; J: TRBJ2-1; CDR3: SGVTGNSYNEQF
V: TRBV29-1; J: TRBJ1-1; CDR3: SVVNDRERNTEAF
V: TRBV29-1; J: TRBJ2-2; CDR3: SVALGPGTGELF